Listed below are T cell receptor beta chains from one sample, sequenced in a study of CD8+ T cells in alopecia areata. Method: immunoSEQ multiplex PCR; TCRdb's copy keeps in-frame clones and lacks some. In the table there are more than 200,000 clones, approximately 65% of which are singletons. The input for sequencing was CD4+ T cells sorted from blood, taken at approximately week 45, from a patient treated with tofacitinib. Receptor source: a human donor with alopecia areata. CDR3s include the opening cysteine and the closing phenylalanine or tryptophan. The D gene is left open where the match is weak. Clone size is given for some rows only: seen once, a few or many times, or a class if the clone is expanded.

D gene	clone size	V gene	J gene	CDR3 protein	CDR3 DNA
NA	NA	TRBV9	TRBJ1-2	CASSVGDGYTF	TGTGCCAGCAGCGTAGGGGATGGCTACACCTTC
TRBD1	NA	TRBV7-2	TRBJ1-1	CASSSQTGTEAFF	TGTGCCAGCAGCTCTCAGACAGGGACTGAAGCTTTCTTT
NA	NA	TRBV9	TRBJ2-3	CASSVESTDTQYF	TGTGCCAGCAGCGTAGAGAGCACAGATACGCAGTATTTT
TRBD1	NA	TRBV5-4	TRBJ1-1	CASSLGSGGNTEAFF	TGTGCCAGCAGCTTGGGGTCAGGGGGGAACACTGAAGCTTTCTTT
TRBD2	NA	TRBV30	TRBJ2-1	CACKGTSGAYNEQFF	TGTGCCTGTAAAGGGACTAGCGGGGCCTACAATGAGCAGTTCTTC
NA	NA	TRBV15	TRBJ1-2	CATSRDQGPYGYTF	TGTGCCACCAGCAGAGATCAAGGCCCCTATGGCTACACCTTC
TRBD1	NA	TRBV19	TRBJ1-6	CASSSEGQGTLHF	TGTGCCAGTAGTAGCGAGGGACAGGGGACCCTCCACTTT
NA	once	TRBV15	TRBJ2-1	CATSRAGVSSYNEQFF	TGTGCCACCAGCAGAGCGGGGGTGAGCTCCTACAATGAGCAGTTCTTC
NA	NA	TRBV20-1	TRBJ1-1	CSARQNTEAFF	TGCAGTGCTAGACAGAACACTGAAGCTTTCTTT
TRBD2	NA	TRBV18	TRBJ2-1	CASSQTSGGANEQFF	TGTGCCAGCTCACAGACTAGCGGGGGGGCCAATGAGCAGTTCTTC
NA	NA	TRBV30	TRBJ1-6	CAWRDSSGSYNSPLHF	TGTGCCTGGAGAGATTCCTCGGGCTCCTATAATTCACCCCTCCACTTT
NA	NA	TRBV7-9	TRBJ1-6	CASTAGNNSPLHF	TGTGCCAGCACCGCAGGGAATAATTCACCCCTCCACTTT
NA	NA	TRBV12-2	TRBJ2-3	CASRFRAGGTDTQYF	TGTGCAAGTCGCTTTCGAGCGGGGGGCACAGATACGCAGTATTTT
NA	few	TRBV27	TRBJ2-7	CASSLDGIYYEQYF	TGTGCCAGCAGTTTAGACGGGATATACTACGAGCAGTACTTC
TRBD1	NA	TRBV18	TRBJ2-7	CASSQVTGGYEQYF	TGTGCCAGCTCACAGGTAACAGGGGGCTACGAGCAGTACTTC
NA	few	TRBV7-2	TRBJ2-5	CASSLVGGQAQYF	TGTGCCAGCAGCTTAGTAGGCGGGCAGGCCCAGTACTTC
NA	NA	TRBV5-6	TRBJ1-6	CASSLVGTSPLHF	TGTGCCAGCAGCTTGGTAGGGACCTCACCCCTCCACTTT
NA	few	TRBV29-1	TRBJ1-1	CSGGLGNTEAFF	TGCAGCGGGGGACTGGGGAACACTGAAGCTTTCTTT
NA	NA	TRBV27	TRBJ1-2	CASKSGRDNYGYTF	TGTGCCAGCAAATCCGGGCGGGATAACTATGGCTACACCTTC
NA	NA	TRBV5-6	TRBJ2-2	CASSLGSRVGGELFF	TGTGCCAGCAGCTTGGGCAGCAGGGTTGGCGGGGAGCTGTTTTTT
NA	NA	TRBV7-6	TRBJ2-3	CASSLDGASTDTQYF	TGTGCCAGCAGCTTAGACGGGGCGAGCACAGATACGCAGTATTTT
TRBD1	NA	TRBV10-3	TRBJ2-1	CAISTPGQETYNEQFF	TGTGCCATCAGTACTCCGGGACAGGAGACCTACAATGAGCAGTTCTTC
NA	NA	TRBV6-5	TRBJ2-5	CASSYGQAVLQETQYF	TGTGCCAGCAGTTACGGGCAAGCTGTCCTCCAAGAGACCCAGTACTTC
NA	once	TRBV5-6	TRBJ1-1	CASSLGRNTEAFF	TGTGCCAGCAGCTTGGGTAGGAACACTGAAGCTTTCTTT
NA	NA	TRBV18	TRBJ2-5	CASSGMGAAGETQYF	TGTGCCAGCTCAGGGATGGGAGCGGCAGGGGAGACCCAGTACTTC
TRBD2	NA	TRBV29-1	TRBJ2-3	CSVKGLAPTDTQYF	TGCAGCGTCAAGGGACTAGCGCCGACAGATACGCAGTATTTT
TRBD1	NA	TRBV2	TRBJ1-2	CASSEWTGNGYTF	TGTGCCAGCAGTGAGTGGACAGGGAATGGCTACACCTTC
TRBD1	NA	TRBV30	TRBJ1-5	CAWSNRGLQPQHF	TGTGCCTGGAGTAATAGGGGGCTTCAGCCCCAGCATTTT
NA	NA	TRBV29-1	TRBJ2-7	CSVEEGQVGYEQYF	TGCAGCGTTGAAGAGGGCCAGGTGGGCTACGAGCAGTACTTC
NA	NA	TRBV27	TRBJ1-6	CASRFGGENSPLHF	TGTGCCAGCAGATTTGGGGGGGAGAATTCACCCCTCCACTTT
NA	few	TRBV7-2	TRBJ2-6	CASSLAPGANVLTF	TGTGCCAGCAGCTTAGCACCTGGGGCCAACGTCCTGACTTTC
NA	few	TRBV29-1	TRBJ1-1	CSVDWGNTEAFF	TGCAGCGTTGATTGGGGCAACACTGAAGCTTTCTTT
NA	NA	TRBV25-1	TRBJ2-1	CASSDPTAAEQFF	TGTGCCAGCAGTGACCCAACGGCGGCTGAGCAGTTCTTC
NA	few	TRBV2	TRBJ2-2	CASSERIPNTGELFF	TGTGCCAGCAGTGAGCGTATCCCGAACACCGGGGAGCTGTTTTTT
NA	once	TRBV2	TRBJ2-2	CASSERRPNTGELFF	TGTGCCAGCAGTGAGCGAAGACCGAACACCGGGGAGCTGTTTTTT
TRBD2	NA	TRBV5-1	TRBJ2-1	CASSSSGGTYNEQFF	TGCGCCAGCAGCTCTAGCGGGGGCACCTACAATGAGCAGTTCTTC
TRBD1	NA	TRBV18	TRBJ1-1	CASGKDRGDTEAFF	TGTGCCAGCGGGAAAGACAGGGGTGACACTGAAGCTTTCTTT
TRBD2	NA	TRBV4-3	TRBJ2-1	CASSLLTSGGNEQFF	TGCGCCAGCAGCCTCTTGACTAGCGGGGGGAATGAGCAGTTCTTC
NA	few	TRBV29-1	TRBJ2-3	CSVVGTVTDTQYF	TGCAGCGTAGTAGGGACGGTCACAGATACGCAGTATTTT
NA	NA	TRBV29-1	TRBJ1-2	CSVEDDQGGYTF	TGCAGCGTTGAAGATGACCAGGGTGGCTACACCTTC
TRBD1	few	TRBV19	TRBJ1-2	CASSIEGAQYGYTF	TGTGCCAGTAGTATCGAGGGGGCGCAGTATGGCTACACCTTC
TRBD1	NA	TRBV29-1	TRBJ2-7	CSVRQGNEQYF	TGCAGCGTGAGACAGGGAAACGAGCAGTACTTC
TRBD1	NA	TRBV5-1	TRBJ1-1	CASSLTGQATEAFF	TGCGCCAGCAGCTTGACAGGACAGGCAACTGAAGCTTTCTTT
NA	few	TRBV5-1	TRBJ2-3	CASSFGFSSKGDTQYF	TGCGCCAGCAGCTTTGGGTTCTCGTCGAAGGGAGATACGCAGTATTTT
NA	NA	TRBV4-1	TRBJ1-6	CATSKGDSYNSPLHF	TGCGCCACCTCTAAAGGGGACTCCTATAATTCACCCCTCCACTTT
NA	NA	TRBV29-1	TRBJ1-1	CSYDRTNTEAFF	TGCAGCTATGACAGAACTAACACTGAAGCTTTCTTT
TRBD1	NA	TRBV19	TRBJ1-2	CASRDRGTYGYTF	TGTGCCAGTAGGGACAGGGGGACTTATGGCTACACCTTC
NA	NA	TRBV30	TRBJ1-2	CAWRPKNRLEDYGYTF	TGTGCCTGGAGACCAAAAAACAGGCTGGAGGACTATGGCTACACCTTC
NA	NA	TRBV6-5	TRBJ1-6	CASSYSTVRFGSPLHF	TGTGCCAGCAGTTACTCGACTGTCAGGTTCGGTTCACCCCTCCACTTT
TRBD2	NA	TRBV30	TRBJ2-3	CAWGTSGGSTDTQYF	TGTGCCTGGGGGACTAGCGGGGGTAGCACAGATACGCAGTATTTT
NA	NA	TRBV29-1	TRBJ2-1	CSVEDPLQFF	TGCAGCGTTGAAGATCCCCTACAGTTCTTC